These 5 T cell receptor beta chains were all obtained from the same sample, sequenced in a study of shared clonotypes between healthy human individuals. The assay was immunoSEQ multiplex PCR, and TCRdb's table has in-frame clones only and misses some. Of about 530,000 clones in the sample, roughly 95% were seen once. The sequenced sample was naive CD4+ T cells sorted from blood. Subset in this sample: CD45RA+ positively selected. The receptors originated from a woman aged 25-40 years in good health.

V usage is TRBV19 and J usage is TRBJ2-7; D might be TRBD2 (6 bases). V was cut by 3 bases and J by 3 bases, with 12 bases left in between. From germline, CDR1 is LNHDA and CDR2 SQIVND (reference sequence). This CDR3 region has 14 residues. CDR3 amino acids: CASSIPGSVYEQYF. In nucleotides, the CDR3 is TGTGCCAGTAGTATTCCCGGGAGTGTCTACGAGCAGTACTTC.

The gene calls are TRBV4-1 and TRBJ2-1; TRBD2 agrees at 14 bases. CDR1 and CDR2 from the germline V gene are MGHRA and YSYEKL. The trim removed 4 bases at V and 8 bases at J, leaving 10 bases unmatched. The CDR3 totals 17 residues. The CDR3: CASSPVPGLAGADEQFF. In nucleotides, the CDR3 is TGCGCCAGCAGCCCGGTGCCGGGACTAGCGGGAGCCGATGAGCAGTTCTTC.

This sequence joins TRBV15 and TRBJ1-5; D unresolved. CDR1 is LNHNV, CDR2 YYDKDF, per germline (reference sequence). The CDR3 is made up of 16 amino acids. Trimming removed 3 bases at V and 1 base at J, with 13 bases between. CDR3 amino acids: CATSRKLDLSNQPQHF. The CDR3 coding sequence is TGTGCCACCAGCAGGAAACTGGATTTGAGCAATCAGCCCCAGCATTTT.

The chain recombines TRBV6-6 with TRBJ2-1; no firm D call. This CDR3 is built from 15 residues. Germline V gene lookup returns CDR1 MNHNY and CDR2 SVGAGI (reference sequence). V lost 0 bases and J 4 bases, leaving 10 bases between the germline ends. In DNA form, the CDR3 reads TGTGCCAGCAGTTACTCGAAGACACGGTACAATGAGCAGTTCTTC. It codes for CASSYSKTRYNEQFF.

The rearrangement joins TRBV11-2 to TRBJ2-1; TRBD2 aligns across 13 bases. Germline trimming cut 0 bases from V and 8 bases from J; bases unmatched to any gene: 10. Germline CDR1 SGHAT, CDR2 FQNNGV. The CDR3 is made up of 18 amino acids. The CDR3 sequence: CASSLDWRLAGGTDEQFF. The CDR3 coding sequence is TGTGCCAGCAGCTTAGATTGGAGACTAGCGGGAGGCACCGATGAGCAGTTCTTC.